Listed below are T cell receptor beta chains from one sample, sequenced in a study of shared clonotypes between healthy human individuals. Repertoires were generated with immunoSEQ multiplex PCR, while TCRdb's copy carries only in-frame clones and drops some. The table shows about 580,000 clones, with roughly 98% occurring only once. Sequences were obtained from naive CD8+ T cells sorted from blood. Receptor source: a man aged 25-40 years in good health. Each CDR3 is given with its conserved first and last residue. Each record gives: clone size, J gene, D gene, V gene, CDR3 protein, CDR3 DNA. D genes are given only for firm matches. Clone size, where shown, is once, few, many, or a class for clones that have expanded.

>NA|TRBJ2-7|NA|TRBV27
CASRPEYDSYEQYF
TGTGCCAGCAGGCCAGAATACGACTCCTACGAGCAGTACTTC
>NA|TRBJ2-3|NA|TRBV7-6
CASSPRTRHTDTQYF
TGTGCCAGCAGCCCCCGGACTCGCCACACAGATACGCAGTATTTT
>NA|TRBJ2-5|TRBD1|TRBV18
CASSLAGTGKETQYF
TGTGCCAGCTCACTCGCCGGGACAGGCAAAGAGACCCAGTACTTC
>NA|TRBJ2-1|NA|TRBV9
CASSVGDSSGNEQFF
TGTGCCAGCAGCGTAGGAGACAGCTCGGGGAATGAGCAGTTCTTC
>NA|TRBJ2-5|TRBD2|TRBV11-2
CASSLSGAPYQETQYF
TGTGCCAGCAGCTTAAGCGGGGCTCCGTACCAAGAGACCCAGTACTTC
>NA|TRBJ2-3|NA|TRBV5-4
CASSLKLEISTDTQYF
TGTGCCAGCAGCTTGAAACTAGAAATTTCCACAGATACGCAGTATTTT
>NA|TRBJ1-2|NA|TRBV27
CASSLIQGGGYTF
TGTGCCAGCAGTTTAATACAGGGAGGTGGCTACACCTTC
>NA|TRBJ2-7|TRBD2|TRBV7-9
CASSSSSGSSPRQQYF
TGTGCCAGCAGCTCTTCAAGCGGGAGCTCCCCTCGGCAGCAGTACTTC
>NA|TRBJ2-7|NA|TRBV15
CATSISPGTFLGGYEQYF
TGTGCCACCAGCATTAGTCCCGGGACATTTTTGGGGGGCTACGAGCAGTACTTC
>NA|TRBJ2-7|NA|TRBV5-5
CASSPPQRRAYEQYF
TGTGCCAGCAGCCCGCCCCAGCGGAGAGCCTACGAGCAGTACTTC
>NA|TRBJ1-1|NA|TRBV7-9
CASSLGADEAFF
TGTGCCAGCAGCTTAGGAGCAGATGAAGCTTTCTTT
>NA|TRBJ2-7|TRBD1|TRBV18
CASSPPEDRGRLEQYF
TGTGCCAGCTCACCCCCGGAAGACAGGGGGCGACTCGAGCAGTACTTC
>NA|TRBJ2-3|TRBD2|TRBV9
CASSASWASGSRTDTQYF
TGTGCCAGCAGCGCCAGCTGGGCTAGCGGGAGCCGTACAGATACGCAGTATTTT
>NA|TRBJ2-7|TRBD1|TRBV2
CASRPGQGAKEQYF
TGTGCCAGCAGGCCGGGACAGGGGGCGAAGGAGCAGTACTTC
>NA|TRBJ1-1|TRBD1|TRBV18
CASSRRQITRGPEAFF
TGTGCCAGCTCACGTCGGCAGATTACGAGGGGGCCTGAAGCTTTCTTT
>NA|TRBJ2-7|NA|TRBV5-1
CASSPLDTTYEQYF
TGCGCCAGCAGCCCTCTTGACACGACCTACGAGCAGTACTTC
>NA|TRBJ2-5|NA|TRBV7-3
CASSLIPQELETQYF
TGTGCCAGCAGCTTAATTCCCCAGGAGCTAGAGACCCAGTACTTC
>NA|TRBJ1-2|TRBD1|TRBV29-1
CSVEEVGQGGYGYTF
TGCAGCGTTGAAGAAGTGGGACAGGGTGGTTATGGCTACACCTTC
>NA|TRBJ1-3|NA|TRBV14
CASSRRGSGNTIYF
TGTGCCAGCAGCCGCAGGGGCTCTGGAAACACCATATATTTT
>NA|TRBJ2-7|NA|TRBV11-2
CASSLDRTLTSYEQYF
TGTGCCAGCAGCTTAGATAGGACCTTGACCTCCTACGAGCAGTACTTC
>NA|TRBJ2-5|NA|TRBV7-9
CASSHRTSQETQYF
TGTGCCAGCAGCCACCGGACTTCCCAAGAGACCCAGTACTTC
>NA|TRBJ2-7|TRBD2|TRBV5-4
CASSLGGRAYEQYF
TGTGCCAGCAGCTTGGGCGGGAGGGCTTACGAGCAGTACTTC
>NA|TRBJ2-7|NA|TRBV5-5
CASSPTDWSYEQYF
TGTGCCAGCAGCCCGACCGACTGGTCCTACGAGCAGTACTTC
>NA|TRBJ2-7|NA|TRBV6-5
CASSLDSYEQYF
TGTGCCAGCAGCCTCGACTCCTACGAGCAGTACTTC
>NA|TRBJ2-7|TRBD2|TRBV5-4
CASSLGLAGAASYEQYF
TGTGCCAGCAGCTTGGGACTAGCGGGAGCAGCGTCCTACGAGCAGTACTTC
>once|TRBJ2-1|TRBD1|TRBV18
CASSPGTGRLSEQFF
TGTGCCAGCTCGCCCGGGACAGGGCGGTTGTCGGAGCAGTTCTTC
>NA|TRBJ2-3|NA|TRBV4-3
CASSLGTDTQYF
TGCGCCAGCAGCCTAGGGACAGATACGCAGTATTTT
>NA|TRBJ2-7|TRBD2|TRBV6-5
CASSYRGGTYEQYF
TGTGCCAGCAGTTATCGGGGGGGGACGTACGAGCAGTACTTC
>NA|TRBJ2-1|TRBD1|TRBV9
CASSVQGAGYNEQFF
TGTGCCAGCAGCGTGCAGGGGGCAGGATACAATGAGCAGTTCTTC
>once|TRBJ2-3|NA|TRBV7-9
CASSSTGISPDTQYF
TGTGCCAGCAGCTCTACGGGAATTAGTCCAGATACGCAGTATTTT
>NA|TRBJ2-5|TRBD2|TRBV11-2
CASSLELAGGRETQYF
TGTGCCAGCAGCTTAGAACTAGCGGGAGGGAGGGAGACCCAGTACTTC
>NA|TRBJ2-7|TRBD2|TRBV5-1
CASSFGLAGIISYEQYF
TGCGCCAGCAGCTTCGGACTAGCGGGCATCATCTCCTACGAGCAGTACTTC
>NA|TRBJ2-7|NA|TRBV29-1
CSVEDAATYEQYF
TGCAGCGTTGAAGATGCCGCCACCTACGAGCAGTACTTC
>NA|TRBJ2-7|NA|TRBV6-6
CASSPSGNSYEQYF
TGTGCCAGCAGTCCCAGCGGAAATTCCTACGAGCAGTACTTC
>NA|TRBJ2-1|NA|TRBV5-1
CASSLPEKRYNEQFF
TGCGCCAGCAGCTTGCCGGAAAAACGGTACAATGAGCAGTTCTTC
>NA|TRBJ2-1|TRBD2|TRBV7-3
CASRSPSGEQFF
TGTGCCAGCAGGTCTCCTAGCGGTGAGCAGTTCTTC
>NA|TRBJ2-5|NA|TRBV7-9
CASTPGSGALETQYF
TGTGCCAGCACCCCGGGTTCGGGGGCCCTAGAGACCCAGTACTTC
>NA|TRBJ2-3|TRBD2|TRBV4-1
CASSQPTSGRLTDTQYF
TGCGCCAGCAGCCAACCGACTAGCGGGAGATTGACAGATACGCAGTATTTT
>NA|TRBJ1-1|NA|TRBV27
CASSWASNTEAFF
TGTGCCAGCAGTTGGGCCTCGAACACTGAAGCTTTCTTT
>NA|TRBJ2-7|NA|TRBV18
CASSPSTIYEQYF
TGTGCCAGCTCACCCTCTACCATATACGAGCAGTACTTC
>NA|TRBJ2-2|NA|TRBV18
CASSPPTTGELFF
TGTGCCAGCTCACCACCGACCACCGGGGAGCTGTTTTTT
>NA|TRBJ2-4|NA|TRBV6-4
CASSDSTAGIQYF
TGTGCCAGCAGTGACTCCACAGCGGGCATTCAGTACTTC
>NA|TRBJ2-5|NA|TRBV14
CASSQGREETQYF
TGTGCCAGCAGCCAGGGTCGTGAAGAGACCCAGTACTTC
>NA|TRBJ1-3|TRBD1|TRBV5-5
CASSTWDSSGNTIYF
TGTGCCAGCAGCACGTGGGACAGCTCTGGAAACACCATATATTTT
>NA|TRBJ2-1|TRBD1|TRBV7-9
CASSLVGTGNYNEQFF
TGTGCCAGCAGCCTAGTTGGGACAGGGAATTACAATGAGCAGTTCTTC
>NA|TRBJ2-5|NA|TRBV7-6
CASSLLGLQETQYF
TGTGCCAGCAGCTTATTAGGACTCCAAGAGACCCAGTACTTC
>NA|TRBJ2-1|NA|TRBV4-3
CASSQDRDTLNEQFF
TGCGCCAGCAGCCAAGACCGGGACACCTTGAATGAGCAGTTCTTC